This T cell receptor beta chain was recorded in a study of metastatic and nonmetastatic thyroid tumors. Turning to the study itself: Repertoire comparisons spanned blood and tumor or nodule tissue from malignant and benign thyroid patients.

Methods used by the authors: The authors used CDR3 differences across clinicopathological groups to build a distant-metastasis classifier for papillary thyroid cancer. TCRdb re-analyzed the PCR reads through MiXCR. The V and J calls and clone size are TCRdb's, not the authors'. The table has roughly 16,000 clones, around a sixth seen once; the top ten hold roughly 17%. None of the patients had undergone any treatment ahead of thyroid surgery. This clone was seen at least ten times. Antigen specificity is unknown. The study's findings and limits: Benign nodules reportedly had significantly lower TCR beta diversity than malignant thyroid tumors in blood and tumor.

V lost 0 bases and J 2 bases, leaving 2 bases between the germline ends. Germline lookup yields CDR1 KGHSY and CDR2 FQNENV. This CDR3 spans 14 amino acids. Sequencing used blood. The source is a female donor with papillary thyroid cancer or a benign thyroid nodule (not recorded which). Some clones in this sample may be carry-over from other donors' samples. This chain uses TRBV16 with TRBJ2-6; D is undetermined. CDR3 DNA: TGTGCCAGCAGCCAATCAACTGGGGCCAACGTCCTGACTTTC. Protein: CASSQSTGANVLTF.